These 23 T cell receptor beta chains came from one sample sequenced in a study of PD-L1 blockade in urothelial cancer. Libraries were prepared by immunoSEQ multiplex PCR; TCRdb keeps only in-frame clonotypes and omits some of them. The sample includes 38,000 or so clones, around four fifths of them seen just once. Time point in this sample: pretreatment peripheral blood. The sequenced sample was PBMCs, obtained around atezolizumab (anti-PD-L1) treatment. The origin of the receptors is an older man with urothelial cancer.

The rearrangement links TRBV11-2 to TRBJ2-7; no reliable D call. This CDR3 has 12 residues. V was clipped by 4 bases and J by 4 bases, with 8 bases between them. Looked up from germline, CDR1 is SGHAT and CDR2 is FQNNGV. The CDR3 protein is CASSSQAYEQYF. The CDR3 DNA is TGTGCCAGCAGCTCCCAAGCATACGAGCAGTACTTC.

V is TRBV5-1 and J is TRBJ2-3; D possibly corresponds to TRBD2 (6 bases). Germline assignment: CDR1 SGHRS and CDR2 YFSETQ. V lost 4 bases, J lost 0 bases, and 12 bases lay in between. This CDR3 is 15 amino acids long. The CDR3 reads CASSRLGPSTDTQYF. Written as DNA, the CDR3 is TGCGCCAGCAGCCGACTAGGCCCGAGCACAGATACGCAGTATTTT.

The CDR3 DNA is TGCGCCAGCAGCCCGAGGACTAACTCCTACAATGAGCAGTTCTTC. As protein: CASSPRTNSYNEQFF. V is TRBV4-3 and J is TRBJ2-1; D might be TRBD2 (6 bases). CDR1 and CDR2 from the germline V gene are LGHNA and YSLEER. CDR3 length: 15 residues. Trimming removed 4 bases at V and 0 bases at J, with 10 bases between.

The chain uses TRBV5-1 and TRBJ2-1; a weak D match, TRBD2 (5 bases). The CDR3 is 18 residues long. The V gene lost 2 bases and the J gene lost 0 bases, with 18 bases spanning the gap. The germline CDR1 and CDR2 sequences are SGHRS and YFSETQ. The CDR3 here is CASSFFGVGVTSYNEQFF. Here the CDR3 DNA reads TGCGCCAGCAGCTTCTTCGGGGTTGGGGTGACCTCCTACAATGAGCAGTTCTTC.

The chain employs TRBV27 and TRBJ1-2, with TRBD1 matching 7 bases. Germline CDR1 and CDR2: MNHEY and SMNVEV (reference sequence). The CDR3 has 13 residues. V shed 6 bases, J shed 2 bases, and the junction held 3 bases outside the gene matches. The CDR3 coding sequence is TGTGCCAGCAGAGACAGGGCGAACTATGGCTACACCTTC. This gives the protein CASRDRANYGYTF.

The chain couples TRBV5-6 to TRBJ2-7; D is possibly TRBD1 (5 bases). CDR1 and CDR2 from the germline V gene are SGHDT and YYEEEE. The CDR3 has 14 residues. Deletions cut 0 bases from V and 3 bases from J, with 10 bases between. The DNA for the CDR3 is TGTGCCAGCAGCTTGGGTGGACACCACTACGAGCAGTACTTC. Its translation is CASSLGGHHYEQYF.

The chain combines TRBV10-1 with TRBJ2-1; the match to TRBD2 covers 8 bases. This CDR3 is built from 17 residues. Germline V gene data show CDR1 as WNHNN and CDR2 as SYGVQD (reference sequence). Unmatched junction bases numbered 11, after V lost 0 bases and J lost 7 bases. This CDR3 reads CASSESPPSGSLNEQFF. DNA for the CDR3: TGCGCCAGCAGTGAGTCGCCGCCCAGCGGGAGTTTGAATGAGCAGTTCTTC.

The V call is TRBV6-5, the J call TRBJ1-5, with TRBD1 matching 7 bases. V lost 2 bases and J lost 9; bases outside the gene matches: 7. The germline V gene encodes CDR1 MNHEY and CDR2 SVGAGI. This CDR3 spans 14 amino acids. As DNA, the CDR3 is TGTGCCAGCAGTTACAGCCAGGGGGAGCGGCCCCAGCATTTT. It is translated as CASSYSQGERPQHF.

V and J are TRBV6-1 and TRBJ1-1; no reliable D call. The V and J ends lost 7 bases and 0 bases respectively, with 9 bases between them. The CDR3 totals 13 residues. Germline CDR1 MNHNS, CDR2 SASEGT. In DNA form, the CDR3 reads TGTGCCAGCACCCCTTATATGAACACTGAAGCTTTCTTT. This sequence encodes CASTPYMNTEAFF.

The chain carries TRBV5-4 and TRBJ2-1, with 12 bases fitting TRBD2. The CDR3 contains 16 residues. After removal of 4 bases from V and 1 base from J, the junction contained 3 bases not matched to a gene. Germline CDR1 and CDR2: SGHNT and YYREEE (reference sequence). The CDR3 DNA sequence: TGTGCCAGCAGCACCGGGACTAGCGGGTCCTACAATGAGCAGTTCTTC. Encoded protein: CASSTGTSGSYNEQFF.

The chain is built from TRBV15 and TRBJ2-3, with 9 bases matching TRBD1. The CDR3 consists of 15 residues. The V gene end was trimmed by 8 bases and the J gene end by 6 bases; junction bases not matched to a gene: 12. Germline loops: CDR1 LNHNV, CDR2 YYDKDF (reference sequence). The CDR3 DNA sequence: TGTGCCACCCGAACGGGACAGGGTATGGGGGATACGCAGTATTTT. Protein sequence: CATRTGQGMGDTQYF.

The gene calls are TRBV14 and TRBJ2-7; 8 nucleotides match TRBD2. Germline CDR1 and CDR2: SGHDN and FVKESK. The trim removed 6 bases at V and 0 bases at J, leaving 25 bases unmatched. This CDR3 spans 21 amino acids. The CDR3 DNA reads TGTGCCAGCAGTCATAAAGCGGGAGACCCTCTATCCTCAACAGGCTCCTACGAGCAGTACTTC. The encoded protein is CASSHKAGDPLSSTGSYEQYF.

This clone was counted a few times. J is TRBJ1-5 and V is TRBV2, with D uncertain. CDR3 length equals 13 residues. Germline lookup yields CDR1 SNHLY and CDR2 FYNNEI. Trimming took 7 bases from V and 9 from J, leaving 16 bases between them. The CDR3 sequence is CASTAGGNSPQHF. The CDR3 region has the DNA TGTGCCAGCACCGCGGGAGGGAACTCGCCCCAGCATTTT.

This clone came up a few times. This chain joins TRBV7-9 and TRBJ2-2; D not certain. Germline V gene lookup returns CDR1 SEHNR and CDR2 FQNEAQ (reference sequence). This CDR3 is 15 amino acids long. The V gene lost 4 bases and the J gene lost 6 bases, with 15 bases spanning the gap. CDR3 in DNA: TGTGCCAGCAGCTCCCCGTCCCCTAACGCCGGGGAGCTGTTTTTT. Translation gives CASSSPSPNAGELFF.

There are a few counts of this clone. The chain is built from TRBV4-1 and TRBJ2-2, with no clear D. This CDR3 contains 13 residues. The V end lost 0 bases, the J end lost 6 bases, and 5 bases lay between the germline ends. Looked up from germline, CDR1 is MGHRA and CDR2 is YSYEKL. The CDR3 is CASSQESAGELFF. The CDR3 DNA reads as TGCGCCAGCAGCCAAGAATCGGCCGGGGAGCTGTTTTTT.

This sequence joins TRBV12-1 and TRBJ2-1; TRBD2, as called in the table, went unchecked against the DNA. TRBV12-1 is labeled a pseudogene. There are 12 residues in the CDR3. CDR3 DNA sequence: TGTGCCAGCAGCTCGGTCGTCGATGAGCAGTTCTTC. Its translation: CASSSVVDEQFF.

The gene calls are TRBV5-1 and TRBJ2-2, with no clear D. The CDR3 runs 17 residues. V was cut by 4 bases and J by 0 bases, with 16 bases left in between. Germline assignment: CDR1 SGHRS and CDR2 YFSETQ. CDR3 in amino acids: CASSPGSSAANTGELFF. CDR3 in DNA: TGCGCCAGCAGCCCCGGATCGAGCGCAGCGAACACCGGGGAGCTGTTTTTT.

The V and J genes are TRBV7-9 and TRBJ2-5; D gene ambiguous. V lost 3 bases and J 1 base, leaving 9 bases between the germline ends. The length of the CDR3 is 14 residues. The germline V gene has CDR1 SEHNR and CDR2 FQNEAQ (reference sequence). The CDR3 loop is CASSFETSQETQYF. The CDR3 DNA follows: TGTGCCAGCAGCTTTGAGACAAGCCAAGAGACCCAGTACTTC.

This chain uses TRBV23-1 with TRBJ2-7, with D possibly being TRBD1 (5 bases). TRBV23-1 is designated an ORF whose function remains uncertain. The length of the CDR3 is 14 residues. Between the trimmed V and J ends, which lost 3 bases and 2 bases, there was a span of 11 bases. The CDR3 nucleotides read TGCGCCAGCAGTCATTACAGGTTCACCTACGAGCAGTACTTC. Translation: CASSHYRFTYEQYF.

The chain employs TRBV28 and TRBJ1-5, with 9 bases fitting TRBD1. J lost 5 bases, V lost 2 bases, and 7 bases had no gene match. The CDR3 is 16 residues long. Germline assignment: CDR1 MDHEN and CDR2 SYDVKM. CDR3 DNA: TGTGCCAGCAGTTTAACCGGACAGGGGTTGGATCAGCCCCAGCATTTT. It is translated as CASSLTGQGLDQPQHF. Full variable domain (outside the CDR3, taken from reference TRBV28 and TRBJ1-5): DVKVTQSSRYLVKRTGEKVFLECVQDMDHENMFWYRQDPGLGLRLIYFSYDVKMKEKGDIPEGYSVSREKKERFSLILESASTNQTSMYLCASSLTGQGLDQPQHFGDGTRLSIL.

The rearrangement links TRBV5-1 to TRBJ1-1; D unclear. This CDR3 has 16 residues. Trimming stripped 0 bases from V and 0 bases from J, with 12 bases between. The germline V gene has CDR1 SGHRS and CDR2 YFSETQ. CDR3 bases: TGCGCCAGCAGCTTGGGGTGGGAGATTATGAACACTGAAGCTTTCTTT. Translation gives CASSLGWEIMNTEAFF.

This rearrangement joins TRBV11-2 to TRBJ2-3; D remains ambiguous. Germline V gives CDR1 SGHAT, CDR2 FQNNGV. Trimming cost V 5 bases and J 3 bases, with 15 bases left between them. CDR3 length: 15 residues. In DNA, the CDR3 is TGTGCCAGCAGCAAGGCGGCGTTTGGTACAGATACGCAGTATTTT. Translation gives CASSKAAFGTDTQYF.

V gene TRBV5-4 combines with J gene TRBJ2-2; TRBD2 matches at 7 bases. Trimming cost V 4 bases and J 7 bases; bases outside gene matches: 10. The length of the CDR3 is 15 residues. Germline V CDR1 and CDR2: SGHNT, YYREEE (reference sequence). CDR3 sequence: CASSRGVAGLGELFF. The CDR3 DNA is TGTGCCAGCAGCCGCGGGGTAGCGGGTCTCGGGGAGCTGTTTTTT.